This TCR beta chain was found in a study of technical replicates of blood from several donors. The data were produced by immunoSEQ multiplex PCR, yet TCRdb's version contains in-frame clones alone and is incomplete. The table includes 12,000 or so clones, 79% detected once. In germline, CDR1 is GTSNPN, CDR2 SVGIG (reference sequence). V shed 1 base and J shed 4 bases, with 16 bases lying between them. The CDR3 has 16 amino acids. The rearrangement joins TRBV30 to TRBJ2-2; D might be TRBD1 (7 bases). The source of this sequence is a human donor in good health. Specimen: PBMCs. Here the CDR3 reads CAWSAQGTWGTGELFF. The CDR3, as DNA: TGTGCCTGGAGTGCACAGGGGACTTGGGGCACCGGGGAGCTGTTTTTT.